The clone carrying this TCR beta chain appeared a single time. Antigen: not known. Primers used in a second PCR of about 7 to 12 cycles were a sample-barcoded 5' primer and a J-beta primer mix. TCRdb redid the calling of the 5' RACE reads with MiXCR, one entry per CDR3 protein. The data contain 1,800,000 or so distinct CDR3 sequences, 35% to 50% of them singletons. The CDR3 contains 14 residues. Germline assignment: CDR1 PRHDT and CDR2 FYEKMQ (reference sequence). V was pared by 5 bases and J by 4 bases, with 12 bases between. This record comes from a study of blood T cells in healthy people across ages. Drawn from each donor were about 9 milliliters of peripheral blood. The study's findings and limits: Long-lived donors had more naive CD4+ cells and higher diversity than aged donors. Roughly linear declines in TCR beta diversity per million T cells occurred with age. PBMC samples, being unsorted, prevented any conclusive comparison of naive and antigen-experienced cells.

The origin of this receptor is a human donor in good health. The sample consisted of blood. V usage is TRBV13 and J usage is TRBJ1-3; D is unresolved. DNA for the CDR3: TGTGCCAGCAGCCCACGAGGGCCCGGAAACACCATATATTTT. Translation gives CASSPRGPGNTIYF.